The text below deals with one T cell receptor beta chain. Germline lookup yields CDR1 LGHNA and CDR2 YNFKEQ. The V end lost 0 bases, the J end lost 2 bases, and 19 bases lay between the germline ends. The CDR3 sequence is 18 residues long. From the 5' RACE reads, TCRdb called clonotypes with MiXCR, one entry per CDR3 protein. The sample yields 83,000 or so distinct CDR3 sequences, about 9.4% seen once. This sample stems from a study of early T cells in non-severe SARS-CoV-2 infection. The sequence was collected from an adult who was a healthcare worker with PCR-confirmed SARS-CoV-2 infection or an uninfected control (not recorded which). The sample here was whole blood, taken at baseline. The chain has TRBV4-2 and TRBJ2-5; no clear D. The CDR3 sequence is CASSQELVGTDSQETQYF. CDR3 coding DNA: TGTGCCAGCAGCCAAGAATTAGTTGGAACAGACTCTCAAGAGACCCAGTACTTC.